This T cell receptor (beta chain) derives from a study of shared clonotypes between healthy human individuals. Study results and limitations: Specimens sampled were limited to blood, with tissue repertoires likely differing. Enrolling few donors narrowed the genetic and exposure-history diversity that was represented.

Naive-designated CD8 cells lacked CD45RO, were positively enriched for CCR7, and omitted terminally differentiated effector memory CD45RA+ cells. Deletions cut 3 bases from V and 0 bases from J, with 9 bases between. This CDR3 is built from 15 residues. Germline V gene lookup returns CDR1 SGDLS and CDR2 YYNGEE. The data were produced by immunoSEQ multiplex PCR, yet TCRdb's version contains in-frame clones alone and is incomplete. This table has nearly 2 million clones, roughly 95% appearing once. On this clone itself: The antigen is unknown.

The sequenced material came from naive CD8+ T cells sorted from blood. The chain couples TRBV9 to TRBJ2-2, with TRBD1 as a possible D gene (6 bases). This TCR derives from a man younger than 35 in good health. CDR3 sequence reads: CASSERTANTGELFF. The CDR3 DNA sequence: TGTGCCAGCAGCGAGAGGACAGCGAACACCGGGGAGCTGTTTTTT.